The clone carrying this T cell receptor (beta chain) was counted a few times. Its specificity is not known. CD4+CD45RO+CD25- cells were isolated as memory CD4+ T cells. General study results and limits: In terms of TCR gene usage, tumor memory CD4+ T cells clustered together with blood and lymph node memory CD4+ cells, as well as with lymph node naive CD4+ cells. Larger-cohort validation covered only one TCR beta V-J rearrangement.

Full-length variable regions came from constant-region reverse primers plus semi-nested Nested Universal Primer A PCR. One entry per CDR3 protein results from TCRdb running MiXCR on the 5' RACE reads. This table holds some 64,000 distinct CDR3 sequences, approximately 23% found once. The germline V gene encodes CDR1 SGHVS and CDR2 FNYEAQ. The CDR3 contains 15 residues. J gave up 5 bases and V 5 bases, and 5 bases lay outside the gene matches. The chain combines TRBV7-6 with TRBJ2-7, with 14 bases lining up with TRBD2. This TCR was sampled from a female donor with breast cancer. Specimen: memory CD4+ T cells sorted from a lymph node. Documented subset: memory CD4+ T cells, CD4+CD45RO+CD25-. The CDR3 loop reads CASSQRLAGGDEQYF. DNA of the CDR3: TGTGCCAGCAGCCAACGACTAGCGGGAGGGGACGAGCAGTACTTC.